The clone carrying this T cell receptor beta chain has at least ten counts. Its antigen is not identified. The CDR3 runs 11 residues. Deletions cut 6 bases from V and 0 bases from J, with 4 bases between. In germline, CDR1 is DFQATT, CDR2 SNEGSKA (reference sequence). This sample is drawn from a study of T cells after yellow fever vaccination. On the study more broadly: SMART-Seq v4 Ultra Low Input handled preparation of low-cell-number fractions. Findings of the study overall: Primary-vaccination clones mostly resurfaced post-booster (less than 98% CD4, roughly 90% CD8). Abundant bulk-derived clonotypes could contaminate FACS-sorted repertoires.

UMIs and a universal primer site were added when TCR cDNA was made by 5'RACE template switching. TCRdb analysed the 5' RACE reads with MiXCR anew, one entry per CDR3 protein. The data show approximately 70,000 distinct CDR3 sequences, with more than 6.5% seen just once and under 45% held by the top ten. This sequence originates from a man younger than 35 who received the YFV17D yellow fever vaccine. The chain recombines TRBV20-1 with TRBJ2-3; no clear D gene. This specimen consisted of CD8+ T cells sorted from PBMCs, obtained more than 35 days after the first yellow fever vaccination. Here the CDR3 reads CSASSTDTQYF. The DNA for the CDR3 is TGCAGTGCGAGTAGCACAGATACGCAGTATTTT.